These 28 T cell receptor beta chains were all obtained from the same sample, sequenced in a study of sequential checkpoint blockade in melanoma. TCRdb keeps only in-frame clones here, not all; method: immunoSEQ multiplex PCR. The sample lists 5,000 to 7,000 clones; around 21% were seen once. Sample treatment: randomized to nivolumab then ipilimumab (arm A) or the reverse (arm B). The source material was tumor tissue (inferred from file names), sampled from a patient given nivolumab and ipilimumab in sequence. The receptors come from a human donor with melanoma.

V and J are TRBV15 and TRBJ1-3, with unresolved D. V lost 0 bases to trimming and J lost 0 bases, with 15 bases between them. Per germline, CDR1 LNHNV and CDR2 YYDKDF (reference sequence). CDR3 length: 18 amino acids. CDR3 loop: CATSRESLMAYSGNTIYF. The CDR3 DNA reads TGTGCCACCAGCAGAGAATCCCTTATGGCGTACTCTGGAAACACCATATATTTT.

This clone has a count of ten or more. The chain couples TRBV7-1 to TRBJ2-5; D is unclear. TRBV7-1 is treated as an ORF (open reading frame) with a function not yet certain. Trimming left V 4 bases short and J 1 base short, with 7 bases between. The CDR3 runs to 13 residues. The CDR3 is CASSLIPQETQYF. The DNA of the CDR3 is TGTGCCAGCAGCTTAATTCCCCAAGAGACCCAGTACTTC.

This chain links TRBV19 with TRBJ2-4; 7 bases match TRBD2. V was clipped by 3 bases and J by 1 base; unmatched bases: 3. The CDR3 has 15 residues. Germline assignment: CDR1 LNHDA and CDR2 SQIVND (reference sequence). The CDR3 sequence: CASSIGTTAKNIQYF. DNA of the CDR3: TGTGCCAGTAGTATCGGGACTACGGCCAAAAACATTCAGTACTTC. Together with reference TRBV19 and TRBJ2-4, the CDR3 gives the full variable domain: DGGITQSPKYLFRKEGQNVTLSCEQNLNHDAMYWYRQDPGQGLRLIYYSQIVNDFQKGDIAEGYSVSREKKESFPLTVTSAQKNPTAFYLCASSIGTTAKNIQYFGAGTRLSVL.

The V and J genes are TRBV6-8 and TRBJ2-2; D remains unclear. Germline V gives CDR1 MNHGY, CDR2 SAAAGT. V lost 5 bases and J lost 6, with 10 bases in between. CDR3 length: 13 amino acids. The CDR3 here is CASSPGLAGELFF. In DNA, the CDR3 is TGTGCCAGCAGTCCCGGCCTTGCCGGGGAGCTGTTTTTT.

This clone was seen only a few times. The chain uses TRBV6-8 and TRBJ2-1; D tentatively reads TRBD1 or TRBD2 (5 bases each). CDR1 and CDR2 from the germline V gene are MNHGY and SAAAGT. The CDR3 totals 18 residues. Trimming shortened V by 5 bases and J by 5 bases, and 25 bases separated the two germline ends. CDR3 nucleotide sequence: TGTGCCAGCAGTGAGCCGCCCTTCCTCCCGGGGCCCCACAATGAGCAGTTCTTC. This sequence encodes CASSEPPFLPGPHNEQFF.

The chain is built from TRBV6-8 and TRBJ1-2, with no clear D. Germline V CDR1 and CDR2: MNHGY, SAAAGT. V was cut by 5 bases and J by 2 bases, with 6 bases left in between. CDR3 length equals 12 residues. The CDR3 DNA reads TGTGCCAGCAGTCAGTACAACTATGGCTACACCTTC. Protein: CASSQYNYGYTF.

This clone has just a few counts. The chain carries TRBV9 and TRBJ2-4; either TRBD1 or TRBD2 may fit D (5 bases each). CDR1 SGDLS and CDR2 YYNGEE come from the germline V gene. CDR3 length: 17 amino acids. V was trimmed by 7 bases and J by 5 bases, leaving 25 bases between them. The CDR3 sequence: CASHQPGLPGDENIQYF. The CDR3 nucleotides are TGTGCCAGCCACCAGCCCGGGCTACCCGGGGACGAAAACATTCAGTACTTC.

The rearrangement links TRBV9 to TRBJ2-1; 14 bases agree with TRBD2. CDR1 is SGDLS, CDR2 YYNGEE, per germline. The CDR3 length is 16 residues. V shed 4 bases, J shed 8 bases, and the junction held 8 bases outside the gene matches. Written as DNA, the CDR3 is TGTGCCAGCAGCTCGACGACTAGCGGGAGGGCCCATGAGCAGTTCTTC. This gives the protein CASSSTTSGRAHEQFF.

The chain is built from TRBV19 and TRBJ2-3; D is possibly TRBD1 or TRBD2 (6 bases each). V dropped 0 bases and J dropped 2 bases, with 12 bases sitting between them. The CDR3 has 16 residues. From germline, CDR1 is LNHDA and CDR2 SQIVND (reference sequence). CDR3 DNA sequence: TGTGCCAGTAGTATAGATTTCAGGGGACTCACAGATACGCAGTATTTT. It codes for CASSIDFRGLTDTQYF.

CDR3 sequence reads: CASRRGTSPLHF. The CDR3 coding sequence is TGTGCCAGCAGAAGAGGGACTTCACCCCTCCACTTT. The chain links TRBV6-8 to TRBJ1-6, with D possibly TRBD1 on 5 matching bases. Germline loops: CDR1 MNHGY, CDR2 SAAAGT. V was trimmed by 6 bases and J by 9 bases, leaving 9 bases between them. There are 12 residues in the CDR3.

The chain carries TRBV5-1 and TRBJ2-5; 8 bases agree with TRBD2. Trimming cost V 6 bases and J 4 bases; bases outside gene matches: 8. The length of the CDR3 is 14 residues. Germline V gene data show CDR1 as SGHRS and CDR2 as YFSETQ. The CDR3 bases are TGCGCCAGCAACCCGGGAGGGCGGGGAGAGACCCAGTACTTC. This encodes CASNPGGRGETQYF. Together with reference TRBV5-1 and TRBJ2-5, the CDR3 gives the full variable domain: KAGVTQTPRYLIKTRGQQVTLSCSPISGHRSVSWYQQTPGQGLQFLFEYFSETQRNKGNFPGRFSGRQFSNSRSEMNVSTLELGDSALYLCASNPGGRGETQYFGPGTRLLVL.

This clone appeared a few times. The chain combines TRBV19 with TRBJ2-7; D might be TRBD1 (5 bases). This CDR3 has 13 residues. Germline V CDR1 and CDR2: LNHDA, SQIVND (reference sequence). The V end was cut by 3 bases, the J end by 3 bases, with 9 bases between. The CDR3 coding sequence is TGTGCCAGTAGTATGGGGCAGGGCTACGAGCAGTACTTC. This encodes CASSMGQGYEQYF. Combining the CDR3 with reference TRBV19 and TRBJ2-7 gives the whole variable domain DGGITQSPKYLFRKEGQNVTLSCEQNLNHDAMYWYRQDPGQGLRLIYYSQIVNDFQKGDIAEGYSVSREKKESFPLTVTSAQKNPTAFYLCASSMGQGYEQYFGPGTRLTVT.

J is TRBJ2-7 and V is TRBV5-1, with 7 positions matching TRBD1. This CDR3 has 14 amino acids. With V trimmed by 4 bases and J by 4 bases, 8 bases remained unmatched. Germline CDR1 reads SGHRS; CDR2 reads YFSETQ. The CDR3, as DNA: TGCGCCAGCAGCCACGACAGGGTAGGGTACGAGCAGTACTTC. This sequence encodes CASSHDRVGYEQYF.

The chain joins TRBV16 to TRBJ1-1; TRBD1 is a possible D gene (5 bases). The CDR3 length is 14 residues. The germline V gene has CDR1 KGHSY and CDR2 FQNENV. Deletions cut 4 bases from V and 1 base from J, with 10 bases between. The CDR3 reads CASSLRDRNTEAFF. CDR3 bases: TGTGCCAGCAGCCTCCGGGACCGGAACACTGAAGCTTTCTTT. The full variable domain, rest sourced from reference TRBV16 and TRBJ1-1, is GEEVAQTPKHLVRGEGQKAKLYCAPIKGHSYVFWYQQVLKNEFKFLISFQNENVFDETGMPKERFSAKCLPNSPCSLEIQATKLEDSAVYFCASSLRDRNTEAFFGQGTRLTVV.

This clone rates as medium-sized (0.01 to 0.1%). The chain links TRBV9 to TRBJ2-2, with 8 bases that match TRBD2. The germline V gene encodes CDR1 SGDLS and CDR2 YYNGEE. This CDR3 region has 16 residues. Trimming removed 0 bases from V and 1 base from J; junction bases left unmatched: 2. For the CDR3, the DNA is TGTGCCAGCAGCGTAGTTGCGGGGGGGAACACCGGGGAGCTGTTTTTT. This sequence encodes CASSVVAGGNTGELFF.

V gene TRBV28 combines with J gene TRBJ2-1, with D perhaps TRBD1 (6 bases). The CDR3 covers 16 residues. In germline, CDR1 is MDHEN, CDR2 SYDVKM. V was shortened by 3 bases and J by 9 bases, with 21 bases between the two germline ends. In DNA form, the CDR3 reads TGTGCCAGCAGTTTCATATACCGGGACAAGAGTGGTGAGCAGTTCTTC. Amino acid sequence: CASSFIYRDKSGEQFF.

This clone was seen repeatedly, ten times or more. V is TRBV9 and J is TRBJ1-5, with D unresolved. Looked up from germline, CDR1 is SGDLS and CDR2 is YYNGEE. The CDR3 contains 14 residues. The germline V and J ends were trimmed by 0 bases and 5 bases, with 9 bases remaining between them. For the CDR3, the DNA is TGTGCCAGCAGCGTAGAGGGTGGATATCAGCCCCAGCATTTT. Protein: CASSVEGGYQPQHF.

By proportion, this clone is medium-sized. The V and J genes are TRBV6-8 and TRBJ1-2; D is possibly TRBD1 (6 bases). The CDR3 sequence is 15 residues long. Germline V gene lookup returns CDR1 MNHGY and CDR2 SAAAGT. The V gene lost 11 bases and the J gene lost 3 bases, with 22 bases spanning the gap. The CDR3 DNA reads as TGTGCCGGGGGTCAGGGGCAAGGCCCCCACTATGGCTACACCTTC. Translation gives CAGGQGQGPHYGYTF.

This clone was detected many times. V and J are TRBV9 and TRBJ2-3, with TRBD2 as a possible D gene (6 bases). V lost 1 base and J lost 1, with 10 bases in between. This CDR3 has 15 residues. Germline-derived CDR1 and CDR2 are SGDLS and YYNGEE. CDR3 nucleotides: TGTGCCAGCAGCGTATCGGGGGTTGGCACAGATACGCAGTATTTT. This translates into CASSVSGVGTDTQYF. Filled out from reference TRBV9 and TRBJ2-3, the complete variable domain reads DSGVTQTPKHLITATGQRVTLRCSPRSGDLSVYWYQQSLDQGLQFLIQYYNGEERAKGNILERFSAQQFPDLHSELNLSSLELGDSALYFCASSVSGVGTDTQYFGPGTRLTVL.

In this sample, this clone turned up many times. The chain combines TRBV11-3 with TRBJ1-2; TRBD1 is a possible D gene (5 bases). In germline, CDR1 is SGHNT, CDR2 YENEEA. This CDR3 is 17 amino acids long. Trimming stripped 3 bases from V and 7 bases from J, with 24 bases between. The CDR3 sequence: CASSLRRGPGGSSGYTF. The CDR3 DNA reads TGTGCCAGCAGCTTGAGGCGTGGCCCCGGGGGAAGTAGTGGCTACACCTTC. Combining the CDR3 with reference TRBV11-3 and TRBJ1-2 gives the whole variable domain EAGVVQSPRYKIIEKKQPVAFWCNPISGHNTLYWYLQNLGQGPELLIRYENEEAVDDSQLPKDRFSAERLKGVDSTLKIQPAELGDSAVYLCASSLRRGPGGSSGYTFGSGTRLTVV.

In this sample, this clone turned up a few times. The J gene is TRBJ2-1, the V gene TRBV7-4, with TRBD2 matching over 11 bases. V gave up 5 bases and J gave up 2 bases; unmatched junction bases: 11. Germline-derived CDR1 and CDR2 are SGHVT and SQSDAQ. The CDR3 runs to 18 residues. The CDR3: CASSQLAGAANPYNEQFF. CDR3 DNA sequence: TGTGCCAGCAGCCAACTAGCGGGGGCCGCTAACCCCTACAATGAGCAGTTCTTC.

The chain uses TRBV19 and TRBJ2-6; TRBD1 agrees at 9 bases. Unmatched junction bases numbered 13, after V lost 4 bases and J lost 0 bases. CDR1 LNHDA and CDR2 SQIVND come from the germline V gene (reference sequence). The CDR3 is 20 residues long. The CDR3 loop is CASSTPHWDRANSGANVLTF. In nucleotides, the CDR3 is TGTGCCAGTAGTACCCCTCACTGGGACAGGGCGAACTCTGGGGCCAACGTCCTGACTTTC.

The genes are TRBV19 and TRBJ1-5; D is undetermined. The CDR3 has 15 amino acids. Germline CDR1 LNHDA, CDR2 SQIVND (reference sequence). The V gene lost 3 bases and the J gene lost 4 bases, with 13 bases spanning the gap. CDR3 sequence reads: CASSITLVRNQPQHF. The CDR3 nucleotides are TGTGCCAGTAGTATCACATTGGTCAGGAATCAGCCCCAGCATTTT.

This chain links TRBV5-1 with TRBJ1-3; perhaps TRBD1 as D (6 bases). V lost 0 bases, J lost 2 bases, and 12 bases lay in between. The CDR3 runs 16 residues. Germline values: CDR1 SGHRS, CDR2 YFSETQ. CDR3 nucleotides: TGCGCCAGCAGCTTGGGACTAGGGGGAGCTGGAAACACCATATATTTT. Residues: CASSLGLGGAGNTIYF.

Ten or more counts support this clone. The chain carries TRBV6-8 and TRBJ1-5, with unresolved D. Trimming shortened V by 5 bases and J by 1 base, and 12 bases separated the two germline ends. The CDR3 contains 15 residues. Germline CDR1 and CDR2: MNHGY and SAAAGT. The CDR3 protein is CASSAAASSNQPQHF. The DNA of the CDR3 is TGTGCCAGCAGTGCAGCCGCCTCGAGCAATCAGCCCCAGCATTTT.

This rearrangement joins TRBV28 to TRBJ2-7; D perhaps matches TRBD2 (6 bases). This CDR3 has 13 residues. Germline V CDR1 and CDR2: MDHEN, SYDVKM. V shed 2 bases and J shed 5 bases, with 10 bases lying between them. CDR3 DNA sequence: TGTGCCAGCAGTTTAGGGGGGAACCACGAGCAGTACTTC. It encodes CASSLGGNHEQYF.

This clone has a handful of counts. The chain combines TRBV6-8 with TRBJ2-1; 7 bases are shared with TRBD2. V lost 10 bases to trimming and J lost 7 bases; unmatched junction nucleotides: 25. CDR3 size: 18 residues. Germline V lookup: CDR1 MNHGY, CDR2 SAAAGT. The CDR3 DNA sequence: TGTGCCACGGCTTTGGAGCGGGAAGGAAAAAAAGGCATGAATGAGCAGTTCTTC. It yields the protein CATALEREGKKGMNEQFF.

CDR3 loop: CASSRTAHRYEQYF. Here the CDR3 DNA reads TGTGCCAGCAGCCGGACAGCCCATCGTTACGAGCAGTACTTC. The chain employs TRBV6-8 and TRBJ2-7; perhaps TRBD1 as D (6 bases). With 6 bases removed from V and 4 bases from J, the gap between germline ends came to 16 bases. CDR1 is MNHGY, CDR2 SAAAGT, per germline. The CDR3 length is 14 residues.